This section outlines one TCR beta chain sequence together with its context. The antigen remains unidentified. Relative to the germline gene, one junction end is altered; a read error may explain this. This entry is derived from a study of T-cell memory formation after mild COVID-19. TCRdb reanalysed the 5' RACE reads using MiXCR and keeps one entry per CDR3 protein. The data contain roughly 510,000 distinct CDR3 sequences, around 16% of them singletons. Study observations and caveats: Pre-infection memory harbored some responding clones, suggesting cross-reactive memory joined. Among CD4+ contracting clones, most were CM and EM, and CD8+ ones EMRA.

The germline CDR1 and CDR2 sequences are SGHTA and FQGTGA. The CDR3 is made up of 20 amino acids. Sequencing input: PBMCs or a T cell subset sorted from them (not recorded which). This receptor was obtained from an adult woman who had mild COVID-19 (a few samples of this study predate the infection). Cell type and time point are not known. This chain uses TRBV7-3 with TRBJ2-1; 8 bases are shared with TRBD2. The CDR3 coding sequence is TGTGCCAGCAGCTTAACACGGGTGCGTAGCGGGAAGAGCTCCTACACTGAGCAGTTCTTC. Its translation: CASSLTRVRSGKSSYTEQFF.